This T cell receptor (beta chain) was recovered during a study of blood T cell repertoires in COVID-19. Study-wide context: Spain, Italy and the United States supplied samples that represented acute and convalescent COVID-19.

Germline assignment: CDR1 ENHRY and CDR2 SYGVKD. This CDR3 has 14 residues. Trimming removed 3 bases from V and 8 bases from J, with 16 bases in between. Produced via immunoSEQ multiplex PCR; TCRdb's table is partial and in-frame only. This table holds tens of thousands of clones, about 88% found once. The TCR sequence derives from a man between 65 and 85 years old with active COVID-19. This chain links TRBV10-3 with TRBJ1-2; D is uncertain. Sequences were obtained from peripheral blood. The CDR3 DNA follows: TGTGCCATCAGTGAAGGCGGGGAGCTGAGAGGCTACACCTTC. It translates to CAISEGGELRGYTF.